This is a list of T cell receptor beta chains from one sample in a study of T cell repertoires in cytomegalovirus infection. TCRdb re-called the reads with MiXCR, one entry per CDR3 protein. Of 310,000 or so distinct CDR3 sequences in the sample, roughly a tenth were seen once. The sequenced sample was PBMCs. The source of these receptors is a human donor in good health (CMV status not recorded). Some clones in this sample may be carry-over from other donors' samples. Each CDR3 is given with its conserved first and last residue. A D gene is named only where the DNA matches it firmly. The size entry is marked missing in some rows and otherwise reads once, few, many or a size class.

DNA	CDR3	size	J	D	V
TGTGCCAGCCGTTTACTAGCGGACACAGATACGCAGTATTTT	CASRLLADTDTQYF	many	TRBJ2-3	TRBD2	TRBV12-3/TRBV12-4
TGTGCCAGCAGCTCGACTTGGGAGGTTCACACCATATATTTT	CASSSTWEVHTIYF	many	TRBJ1-3	.	TRBV11-2
TGTGCCAGCAGCCCCCCTTGGGGGCAAGAGACCCAGTACTTC	CASSPPWGQETQYF	many	TRBJ2-5	.	TRBV7-9
TGCGCCAGCGGGGTTAACAGGGTCGGGACTGAAGCTTTCTTT	CASGVNRVGTEAFF	many	TRBJ1-1	.	TRBV10-2
TGTGCCAGCAGCTTAGGGACAGGGAGCTCCTACGAGCAGTACTTC	CASSLGTGSSYEQYF	many	TRBJ2-7	TRBD1	TRBV7-6
TGCGCCAGCAGCTTGGCCGAGGACAGGGGCACTGAAGCTTTCTTT	CASSLAEDRGTEAFF	many	TRBJ1-1	TRBD1	TRBV5-1
TGCGCCAGCAGCCCCCCCCCGTCCTCCTACAATGAGCAGTTCTTC	CASSPPPSSYNEQFF	few	TRBJ2-1	.	TRBV5-1
TGTGCCAGCAGCCAAGAGATTCTAGCGGGGGGAGAGACCCAGTACTTC	CASSQEILAGGETQYF	many	TRBJ2-5	TRBD2	TRBV4-2
TGTGCCAGTAGCCCCGTCGGGAAAAGCACTGAAGCTTTCTTT	CASSPVGKSTEAFF	.	TRBJ1-1	.	TRBV19
TGTGCCAGCAGCAGGGGAAACCGGGTCCCGGACGGCTACACCTTC	CASSRGNRVPDGYTF	.	TRBJ1-2	.	TRBV5-5
TGTGCCAGCAGCTTAAAAGGGGGGGCCGTCTACGAGCAGTACTTC	CASSLKGGAVYEQYF	.	TRBJ2-7	.	TRBV13
TGTGCCAGCAGCGACAGACAGGGGCTCGACGGGGAGCTGTTTTTT	CASSDRQGLDGELFF	few	TRBJ2-2	TRBD1	TRBV9
TGTGCCAGCAGTGTTTTAGGGGCCATAAACACTGAAGCTTTCTTT	CASSVLGAINTEAFF	many	TRBJ1-1	.	TRBV25-1
TGTGCCAGCAGTTTATGGACGGGGGATGCTAATCAGCCCCAGCATTTT	CASSLWTGDANQPQHF	many	TRBJ1-5	.	TRBV28
TGCAGTGCTAGAGGATGGACTAGCGGTGAGACCCAGTACTTC	CSARGWTSGETQYF	.	TRBJ2-5	TRBD2	TRBV20-1
TGTGCCAGCAGTCTCCGGCGAAGCTCCTACGAGCAGTACTTC	CASSLRRSSYEQYF	few	TRBJ2-7	.	TRBV12-3/TRBV12-4
TGCAGCGCGACAGGGGGAAGTAACTATGGCTACACCTTC	CSATGGSNYGYTF	many	TRBJ1-2	TRBD1	TRBV29-1
TGTGCCAGTAGTCTGAGTCGACAGGGGCCAGAGAGCTCCTATAATTCACCCCTCCACTTT	CASSLSRQGPESSYNSPLHF	many	TRBJ1-6	TRBD1	TRBV19
TGCAGTGCTAGACCGGACAGGAATTATGGCTACACCTTC	CSARPDRNYGYTF	many	TRBJ1-2	TRBD1	TRBV20-1
TGCAGTGCTAGAGAACTCTCCTACGAGCAGTACTTC	CSARELSYEQYF	many	TRBJ2-7	.	TRBV20-1
TGCAGTGCTTCGACTAGCGGGGGGGCGGGCAATGAGCAGTTCTTC	CSASTSGGAGNEQFF	.	TRBJ2-1	TRBD2	TRBV20-1
TGTGCCAGCAGTGAGTTCGGGCTGGACCAAGAGACCCAGTACTTC	CASSEFGLDQETQYF	few	TRBJ2-5	.	TRBV2
TGCGCCAGCAGTCAACGCTCCGGGAGGGCCCCACAAGAGACCCAGTACTTC	CASSQRSGRAPQETQYF	many	TRBJ2-5	TRBD2	TRBV23-1
TGTGCCAGCAGTCAGACACTCCCTAGCAATCAGCCCCAGCATTTT	CASSQTLPSNQPQHF	.	TRBJ1-5	.	TRBV28
TGTGCCAGCAGCCGTTCGGGGGATCTATATGGTGGCTACACCTTC	CASSRSGDLYGGYTF	many	TRBJ1-2	.	TRBV2
TGTGCCAGCAGCCGGTATAGCGGGGGGGTTGAGACCCAGTACTTC	CASSRYSGGVETQYF	few	TRBJ2-5	TRBD2	TRBV12-3/TRBV12-4
TGTGCCAGCAGCTTTTCAGAGACCCAGTACTTC	CASSFSETQYF	many	TRBJ2-5	.	TRBV7-2
TGTGCCAGCAGCAACAGGGTGAAGGGCTACGAGCAGTACTTC	CASSNRVKGYEQYF	many	TRBJ2-7	.	TRBV7-2
TGCAGTGCTAGAGGGACATCCCTTAACTATGGCTACACCTTC	CSARGTSLNYGYTF	many	TRBJ1-2	.	TRBV20-1
TGTGCCAGCAGCGTAGGGACAGTCTACAATGAGCAGTTCTTC	CASSVGTVYNEQFF	.	TRBJ2-1	.	TRBV9
TGTGCCACTTCTAGCGATATCTACGAGCAGTACTTC	CATSSDIYEQYF	few	TRBJ2-7	.	TRBV10-3
TGTGCCAGCAGTTCCCATATCTTTAACTGGGCAGGGGGTAATGCGAACACTGAAGCTTTCTTT	CASSSHIFNWAGGNANTEAFF	many	TRBJ1-1	TRBD1	TRBV28
TGTGCCAGCAGTGACTTCCCCCAGGGGGCACGGGGCTACACCTTC	CASSDFPQGARGYTF	.	TRBJ1-2	TRBD1	TRBV6-4
TGCAGTGTGAAGTCCTATGGCTACACCTTC	CSVKSYGYTF	many	TRBJ1-2	.	TRBV20-1
TGTGCCAGCAGCTTCTCTTCTGGGACAGGGGGTGCTGGCTACACCTTC	CASSFSSGTGGAGYTF	many	TRBJ1-2	TRBD1	TRBV7-9
TGTGCCTCCCAGCGGGGGGAGAACACTGAAGCTTTCTTT	CASQRGENTEAFF	.	TRBJ1-1	.	TRBV10-3
TGTGCCAGCAGTTCCCGCCGGAGAGTAGGGGCCTACGAGCAGTACTTC	CASSSRRRVGAYEQYF	many	TRBJ2-7	.	TRBV7-2
TGCAGTGCCACAGACAACATGAACACTGAAGCTTTCTTT	CSATDNMNTEAFF	many	TRBJ1-1	.	TRBV20-1
TGTGCCAGCTCACCCCGAGGGAGGGCCGCTACTGGGGCCAACGTCCTGACTTTC	CASSPRGRAATGANVLTF	few	TRBJ2-6	TRBD2	TRBV18
TGCGCCAGCAGCCAAGAAGGACAGGGAGTAGATACGCAGTATTTT	CASSQEGQGVDTQYF	many	TRBJ2-3	TRBD1	TRBV4-1
TGTGCCAGCAGCGCCGGGGGGATTAATGAAAAACTGTTTTTT	CASSAGGINEKLFF	many	TRBJ1-4	.	TRBV7-9
TGCAGTGCTAGAGCCGGACTAGCAGGGGTCCAGCAGTTCTTC	CSARAGLAGVQQFF	many	TRBJ2-1	TRBD2	TRBV20-1
TGTGCCAGCAGCTTGGCCAAGGGCAGGGGAGCTTTCTTT	CASSLAKGRGAFF	.	TRBJ1-1	.	TRBV5-6
TGTGCCAGTAAGAGACTAGCGGGGCAAAATACGCAGTATTTT	CASKRLAGQNTQYF	.	TRBJ2-3	TRBD2	TRBV19
TGTGCCAGTAGTATGCACAGGGAATCCGGCTATGGCTACACCTTC	CASSMHRESGYGYTF	.	TRBJ1-2	.	TRBV19
TGTGCCAGCAGGCGGACTAGCGGGGGGGCCTACGAGCAGTACTTC	CASRRTSGGAYEQYF	many	TRBJ2-7	TRBD2	TRBV7-2
TGCAGCGGGCGACAGGGAAGCTCCTACAATGAGCAGTTCTTC	CSGRQGSSYNEQFF	.	TRBJ2-1	TRBD1	TRBV29-1
TGTGCCAGCAGCTTAGGGACAGGGATCAATGAGCAGTTCTTC	CASSLGTGINEQFF	many	TRBJ2-1	TRBD1	TRBV7-9
TGCAGTGCTGGACAGACTGAAGCTTTCTTT	CSAGQTEAFF	.	TRBJ1-1	.	TRBV20-1
TGTGCCAGCAGTAATGGACAGGGCAGGGGGAATGAGCAGTTCTTC	CASSNGQGRGNEQFF	.	TRBJ2-1	TRBD1	TRBV2
TGCAGTGCTAGAAGGGGGCAGAACACTGAAGCTTTCTTT	CSARRGQNTEAFF	many	TRBJ1-1	TRBD1	TRBV20-1
TGTGCCAGCAGCCTGATGGGGAACAATGAGCAGTTCTTC	CASSLMGNNEQFF	many	TRBJ2-1	.	TRBV5-4
TGTGCCAGCAGTTTAGCGGGGGGCGAGCAGTTCTTC	CASSLAGGEQFF	many	TRBJ2-1	TRBD2	TRBV6-2/TRBV6-3
TGTGCCAGCAGCTTATTCCAGCAAGAGACCCAGTACTTC	CASSLFQQETQYF	.	TRBJ2-5	.	TRBV7-8
TGCAGTGCTAGAAATGGGGGGACAGCCGCTGGAAACACCATATATTTT	CSARNGGTAAGNTIYF	few	TRBJ1-3	TRBD1	TRBV20-1
TGCAGTGCTGGAGGGGCGGGGGGCGAGACTGAAGCTTTCTTT	CSAGGAGGETEAFF	many	TRBJ1-1	.	TRBV20-1
TGTGCCAGCAGTCCGGGACAGGGTTTTTTTGGCTACACCTTC	CASSPGQGFFGYTF	many	TRBJ1-2	TRBD1	TRBV28
TGCAGCGTCCCCCCAAATTCTAGCGGGGGAAGGAGGGGGCAGTTCTTC	CSVPPNSSGGRRGQFF	few	TRBJ2-1	TRBD2	TRBV29-1
TGTGCCAGCAGCCGCCCGCGGGGTGGCTACACCTTC	CASSRPRGGYTF	many	TRBJ1-2	.	TRBV7-9